This TCR beta chain stems from a study of T cell responses to AZD1222 COVID-19 vaccine. In the case of this clone: Its antigen is unidentified.

Points from the study as a whole: Only five to seven individuals given AZD1222 were seropositive at baseline.

The data were produced by immunoSEQ multiplex PCR, yet TCRdb's version contains in-frame clones alone and is incomplete. The sample records 150,000 to 200,000 clones, 90% being singletons. CDR3 length: 15 amino acids. V dropped 0 bases and J dropped 2; count of bases not matched to a gene: 1. Germline-derived CDR1 and CDR2 are SGDLS and YYNGEE. This receptor was identified in an adult who received the MenACWY meningococcal vaccine as a control. V and J are TRBV9 and TRBJ2-2; TRBD1 agrees at 7 bases. The sequencing here drew on peripheral blood, taken 28 days after the second dose of the MenACWY control vaccine. CDR3 nucleotides: TGTGCCAGCAGCGTAGGGGACAGAAACACCGGGGAGCTGTTTTTT. Its protein product is CASSVGDRNTGELFF.